Listed here are 17 T cell receptor beta chains from one sample, sequenced in a study of response to subunit inactivated influenza vaccine. MiXCR, run by TCRdb on the RT-PCR reads, gives a single entry per CDR3 protein. The top ten clones hold 7.5% to 10% of a sample with just under 250,000 distinct CDR3 sequences, less than 15% of them seen once. The material sequenced was non-naive T cells sorted from PBMCs, taken around 14 days before vaccination. All receptors come from a man aged 50-59 years who received an inactivated influenza vaccine.

This clonotype has only a few counts. V usage is TRBV7-2 and J usage is TRBJ2-1; no clear D gene. This CDR3 has 15 residues. In germline, CDR1 is SGHTA, CDR2 FQGNSA. V lost 5 bases, J lost 4 bases, and 15 bases lay in between. The CDR3 loop reads CASSRQTGAYNEQFF. DNA for the CDR3: TGTGCCAGCAGCCGTCAAACGGGCGCTTACAATGAGCAGTTCTTC.

This clonotype was found a few times. J is TRBJ2-7 and V is TRBV20-1; D may be TRBD2 (6 bases). Germline CDR1 and CDR2: DFQATT and SNEGSKA (reference sequence). The CDR3 is made up of 13 amino acids. Trimming stripped 3 bases from V and 0 bases from J, with 9 bases between. CDR3 loop: CSASWDFSYEQYF. As DNA, the CDR3 is TGCAGTGCTAGTTGGGACTTCTCCTACGAGCAGTACTTC.

This clonotype was picked up many times. The rearrangement joins TRBV6-5 to TRBJ2-7; 7 nucleotides align to TRBD1. Trimming cost V 3 bases and J 2 bases; bases outside gene matches: 4. The CDR3 is 14 residues long. Per the germline V gene, CDR1 is MNHEY and CDR2 is SVGAGI. This chain's CDR3 is CASSYGTATYEQYF. The DNA of the CDR3 is TGTGCCAGCAGTTATGGGACAGCGACCTACGAGCAGTACTTC.

The table lists this clonotype with a few counts. The V and J genes are TRBV29-1 and TRBJ2-7, with D possibly called TRBD1 or TRBD2 (5 bases each). CDR1 and CDR2 (germline): SQVTM, ANQGSEA. Trimming removed 4 bases from V and 2 bases from J, with 21 bases in between. The CDR3 is 16 amino acids. DNA for the CDR3: TGCAGCGTTGTGTTCGAGGGTCAGGCAGGGCCCTACGAGCAGTACTTC. Amino acids: CSVVFEGQAGPYEQYF.

This clonotype was seen at least ten times. The chain recombines TRBV4-3 with TRBJ2-6; D unresolved. Germline V gene sequence: CDR1 LGHNA, CDR2 YSLEER. The CDR3 covers 16 residues. Trimming stripped 0 bases from V and 0 bases from J, with 6 bases between. In DNA form, the CDR3 reads TGCGCCAGCAGCCAAGATGTCAGCTCTGGGGCCAACGTCCTGACTTTC. Translating it yields CASSQDVSSGANVLTF.

This clonotype appeared a few times. V gene TRBV18 combines with J gene TRBJ1-5; no firm D call. This CDR3 is built from 15 residues. V lost 3 bases and J lost 4, with 13 bases in between. CDR1 KGHSH and CDR2 LQKENI come from the germline V gene. The CDR3 nucleotides are TGTGCCAGCTCACCGGCGGGGATAGGGAATCAGCCCCAGCATTTT. It codes for CASSPAGIGNQPQHF.

This clonotype has just a few counts. CDR3 DNA sequence: TGCGCCAGCAGCTGGTTAGCGGGGGATACCTACAATGAGCAGTTCTTC. It codes for CASSWLAGDTYNEQFF. The chain employs TRBV5-1 and TRBJ2-1; TRBD2 aligns across 9 bases. Trimming cost V 3 bases and J 2 bases; bases outside gene matches: 6. The CDR3 length is 16 residues. Germline V gives CDR1 SGHRS, CDR2 YFSETQ. Full variable domain (rest looked up from reference TRBV5-1 and TRBJ2-1): KAGVTQTPRYLIKTRGQQVTLSCSPISGHRSVSWYQQTPGQGLQFLFEYFSETQRNKGNFPGRFSGRQFSNSRSEMNVSTLELGDSALYLCASSWLAGDTYNEQFFGPGTRLTVL.

The table lists this clonotype with a few counts. The V gene is TRBV18, the J gene TRBJ2-7; TRBD2 is a possible D gene (6 bases). Germline V gene sequence: CDR1 KGHSH, CDR2 LQKENI. CDR3 size: 16 residues. Trimming cost V 3 bases and J 3 bases, with 18 bases left between them. This CDR3 is CASSPHPPGEGYEQYF. The DNA for the CDR3 is TGTGCCAGCTCACCCCATCCCCCGGGAGAGGGCTACGAGCAGTACTTC.

The gene calls are TRBV27 and TRBJ2-7, with TRBD2 identical over 8 bases. The CDR3 loop spans 15 amino acids. V gave up 3 bases and J gave up 2 bases; unmatched junction bases: 6. The germline V gene has CDR1 MNHEY and CDR2 SMNVEV (reference sequence). CDR3 bases: TGTGCCAGCAGTTTCAGTAGCGGGGAAACCTACGAGCAGTACTTC. This codes for CASSFSSGETYEQYF.

This clonotype appeared a few times. DNA of the CDR3: TGTGCCAGCAGTGTTACCCAAGGCTTAAACTATGGCTACACCTTC. Translated: CASSVTQGLNYGYTF. The gene calls are TRBV6-1 and TRBJ1-2; D not certain. The germline V gene encodes CDR1 MNHNS and CDR2 SASEGT. Trimming pared 4 bases from V and 2 bases from J, leaving 14 bases between. The CDR3 has 15 residues.

The rearrangement links TRBV5-1 to TRBJ2-2, with unresolved D. The CDR3 has 15 amino acids. The V end was cut by 3 bases, the J end by 2 bases, with 11 bases between. The germline V gene encodes CDR1 SGHRS and CDR2 YFSETQ. CDR3 sequence (DNA): TGCGCCAGCAGCTCCCGGACCGCAAACACCGGGGAGCTGTTTTTT. Residues: CASSSRTANTGELFF.

The chain uses TRBV18 and TRBJ2-1; D call uncertain. Trimming pared 5 bases from V and 5 bases from J, leaving 13 bases between. CDR1 is KGHSH, CDR2 LQKENI, per germline. The CDR3 is 14 amino acids. CDR3 loop: CASSVSLFNNEQFF. The CDR3, as DNA: TGTGCCAGCTCAGTTAGCCTATTCAACAATGAGCAGTTCTTC.

This clonotype was counted between two and nine times. The chain carries TRBV6-1 and TRBJ1-2; D is perhaps TRBD1 (5 bases). V was trimmed by 6 bases and J by 4 bases, leaving 15 bases between them. CDR1 and CDR2 from the germline V gene are MNHNS and SASEGT. The CDR3 runs 14 residues. The CDR3 is CASSPLGGLYGYTF. For the CDR3, the DNA is TGTGCCAGCAGCCCATTGGGGGGTCTCTATGGCTACACCTTC.

This clonotype was detected many times. This rearrangement joins TRBV5-6 to TRBJ2-7; D is unresolved. CDR3 length: 15 residues. V lost 1 base, J lost 0 bases, and 11 bases lay in between. Germline CDR1 and CDR2: SGHDT and YYEEEE. The CDR3 nucleotides read TGTGCCAGCAGCTTGAACCCAACAGCCTCCTACGAGCAGTACTTC. This translates into CASSLNPTASYEQYF.

The chain is built from TRBV3-1 and TRBJ1-2; possible D gene TRBD1, 5 bases. The CDR3 is 12 amino acids. V gave up 3 bases and J gave up 6 bases, with 8 bases separating them. From germline, CDR1 is LGHDT and CDR2 YNNKEL (reference sequence). CDR3 sequence reads: CASSQRGHGYTF. In nucleotides, the CDR3 is TGTGCCAGCAGCCAGAGGGGTCATGGCTACACCTTC.

A few counts support this clonotype. The rearrangement links TRBV9 to TRBJ2-3; D gene ambiguous. The CDR3 consists of 13 residues. V lost 2 bases and J 3 bases, leaving 7 bases between the germline ends. The germline gives CDR1 SGDLS, CDR2 YYNGEE. Here the CDR3 reads CASSVDGTDTQYF. The DNA of the CDR3 is TGTGCCAGCAGCGTTGATGGGACAGATACGCAGTATTTT.

V and J are TRBV6-2 or TRBV6-3 and TRBJ2-1; D might be TRBD2 (6 bases). CDR1 and CDR2 from the germline V gene are MNHEY and SVGEGT. V lost 5 bases and J 2 bases, leaving 13 bases between the germline ends. The CDR3 loop spans 15 amino acids. CDR3 sequence (DNA): TGTGCCAGCAGTGAGCAGGGCGGGGCCTACAATGAGCAGTTCTTC. Residues: CASSEQGGAYNEQFF.